This TCR beta chain is drawn from a study of blood T cell repertoires in COVID-19. Whole-study context: Acute and convalescent COVID-19 specimens originated in the United States, Italy and Spain. Sample material is recorded as cDNA or gDNA derived from T cells, B-cell-depleted T cells, or PBMCs.

Germline V gene data show CDR1 as SGHRS and CDR2 as YFSETQ. The CDR3 is 12 amino acids. V was pared by 5 bases and J by 5 bases, with 8 bases between. Some clones are missing from TCRdb's copy, which holds only in-frame ones; the method was immunoSEQ multiplex PCR. The table shows 200,000 to 250,000 clones, with 82% occurring only once. The receptor was isolated from a woman of 80 years or more with active or convalescent COVID-19. The chain has TRBV5-1 and TRBJ2-1; D may be TRBD2 (7 bases). Sequencing was carried out using peripheral blood. The CDR3 nucleotides read TGCGCCAGCAGGGGGGGGCACAATGAGCAGTTCTTC. Protein product: CASRGGHNEQFF.